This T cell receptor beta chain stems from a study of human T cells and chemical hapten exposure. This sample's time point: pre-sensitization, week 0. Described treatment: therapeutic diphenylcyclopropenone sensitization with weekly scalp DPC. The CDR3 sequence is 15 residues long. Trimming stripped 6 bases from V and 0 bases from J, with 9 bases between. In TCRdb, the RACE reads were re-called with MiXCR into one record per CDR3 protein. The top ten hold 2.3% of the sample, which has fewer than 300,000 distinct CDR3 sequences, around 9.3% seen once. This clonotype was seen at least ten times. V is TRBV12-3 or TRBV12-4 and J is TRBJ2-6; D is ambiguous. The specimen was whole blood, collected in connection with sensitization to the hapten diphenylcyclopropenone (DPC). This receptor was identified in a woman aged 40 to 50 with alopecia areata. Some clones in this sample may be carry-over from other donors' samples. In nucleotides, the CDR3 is TGTGCCAGCAGCCAATTTGTCTCTGGGGCCAACGTCCTGACTTTC. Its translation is CASSQFVSGANVLTF.